A selection of T cell receptor beta chains follows, all from one sample in a study of cytomegalovirus exposure and HLA in healthy donors. The repertoire was sequenced with immunoSEQ multiplex PCR; TCRdb's copy has only in-frame clones and lacks some. Found here are approximately 110,000 clones, 69% of them singletons; the top ten hold 3.2%. Sequencing was carried out using PBMCs. The receptors derive from a young man in good health and CMV-seronegative. Both conserved end residues are trimmed from each CDR3. D genes are given only for firm matches.

D gene: -; V gene: TRBV7-2; J gene: TRBJ1-1; CDR3 protein: ASSLGGGRTEAF
D gene: TRBD1; V gene: TRBV30; J gene: TRBJ1-3; CDR3 protein: AWAPYRGSGNTIY
D gene: -; V gene: TRBV15; J gene: TRBJ1-2; CDR3 protein: TTGRDREGPYGYT
D gene: -; V gene: TRBV28; J gene: TRBJ2-3; CDR3 protein: ASSLGAVDTQY
D gene: -; V gene: TRBV27; J gene: TRBJ1-1; CDR3 protein: ASSSGNMNTEAF
D gene: TRBD1; V gene: TRBV7-3; J gene: TRBJ2-7; CDR3 protein: ASSSGQVNEQY
D gene: -; V gene: TRBV11-2; J gene: TRBJ2-3; CDR3 protein: ASSPLDEGTYTDTQY
D gene: TRBD2; V gene: TRBV18; J gene: -; CDR3 protein: ASSPPGRVGEQY
D gene: TRBD1; V gene: TRBV19; J gene: TRBJ1-1; CDR3 protein: ASSISGGVGMNTEAF
D gene: -; V gene: TRBV19; J gene: TRBJ2-7; CDR3 protein: ASSPRQSSYEQY
D gene: -; V gene: TRBV7-2; J gene: TRBJ1-1; CDR3 protein: ASSLDAGKAF
D gene: TRBD1; V gene: TRBV5-1; J gene: TRBJ1-3; CDR3 protein: ASSLDGDRFVSGNTIY
D gene: TRBD1; V gene: TRBV4-2; J gene: TRBJ2-1; CDR3 protein: ASSPFRDRRYNEQF
D gene: TRBD1; V gene: TRBV14; J gene: TRBJ2-7; CDR3 protein: ASSLRQGSYEQY
D gene: -; V gene: TRBV5-4; J gene: TRBJ2-3; CDR3 protein: ASSLDLVKSDTQY
D gene: -; V gene: TRBV11-2; J gene: -; CDR3 protein: ASSLDLTDYEQY
D gene: -; V gene: TRBV9; J gene: TRBJ1-3; CDR3 protein: ASSPSGSFSGNTIY
D gene: TRBD1; V gene: TRBV2; J gene: TRBJ1-5; CDR3 protein: ASKGLDRGSDQPQH
D gene: TRBD2; V gene: TRBV28; J gene: TRBJ2-3; CDR3 protein: ASSLAGGSTDTQY
D gene: -; V gene: TRBV10-3; J gene: TRBJ1-2; CDR3 protein: AISEQGNYGYT
D gene: -; V gene: TRBV7-9; J gene: TRBJ1-1; CDR3 protein: ASSLHGNTEAF
D gene: TRBD2; V gene: TRBV4-3; J gene: TRBJ2-5; CDR3 protein: ASSQGSSGRAEPRETQY
D gene: TRBD1; V gene: TRBV12-5; J gene: TRBJ2-6; CDR3 protein: ASGLPPAQGISEGANGLT
D gene: -; V gene: TRBV6-5; J gene: TRBJ1-5; CDR3 protein: ASSHDRGINQPQH
D gene: -; V gene: TRBV11-2; J gene: TRBJ1-2; CDR3 protein: ASSLWGGDGYT
D gene: -; V gene: TRBV7-9; J gene: TRBJ2-5; CDR3 protein: ASSLDAGETQY
D gene: TRBD2; V gene: TRBV18; J gene: TRBJ2-3; CDR3 protein: ASSPWASGRSGDTQY
D gene: TRBD2; V gene: TRBV28; J gene: TRBJ2-1; CDR3 protein: ASSNVAGASYNEQF
D gene: TRBD1; V gene: TRBV18; J gene: TRBJ2-7; CDR3 protein: ASSPPGQGQNEQY
D gene: TRBD2; V gene: TRBV11-2; J gene: TRBJ2-1; CDR3 protein: ASSLGGTKQF
D gene: TRBD1; V gene: TRBV5-6; J gene: TRBJ2-7; CDR3 protein: ASLRTGQTYEQY
D gene: TRBD1; V gene: TRBV28; J gene: TRBJ1-5; CDR3 protein: ASSTPKEGQGYSNQPQH
D gene: TRBD1; V gene: TRBV25-1; J gene: TRBJ2-1; CDR3 protein: ASSEWRTGTSHNEQF
D gene: TRBD1; V gene: TRBV19; J gene: TRBJ2-5; CDR3 protein: ASSFRTGAIQETQY
D gene: TRBD2; V gene: TRBV4-3; J gene: TRBJ2-7; CDR3 protein: ASSQAVAGVNEQY
D gene: -; V gene: TRBV5-6; J gene: TRBJ2-5; CDR3 protein: ASSFRVGETQY
D gene: TRBD1; V gene: TRBV19; J gene: TRBJ1-5; CDR3 protein: ASSTGQGRGNQPQH
D gene: -; V gene: TRBV9; J gene: TRBJ2-1; CDR3 protein: AGGNEQF
D gene: -; V gene: TRBV21-1; J gene: TRBJ2-5; CDR3 protein: ASTPGQGASNETQY
D gene: TRBD1; V gene: TRBV18; J gene: TRBJ1-5; CDR3 protein: ASSPLGQGDQPQH
D gene: -; V gene: TRBV4-3; J gene: TRBJ2-1; CDR3 protein: ASSLLSAGFRYNEQF
D gene: -; V gene: TRBV29-1; J gene: TRBJ2-5; CDR3 protein: SVEGLRAAGGPETQY